A selection of T cell receptor beta chains follows, all from one sample in a study of blood T cell repertoires in COVID-19. Method: immunoSEQ multiplex PCR; TCRdb's copy keeps in-frame clones and lacks some. The sample holds over 450,000 clones, roughly nine tenths seen once. What was sequenced was peripheral blood. Every receptor here comes from a man between 18 and 29 years old with COVID-19, enrolled during active disease. Both conserved end residues are part of each CDR3. The D gene is left open where the match is weak. Clone size, where shown, is once, few, many, or a class for clones that have expanded.

D gene: .
clone size: .
V gene: TRBV3-1/TRBV3-2
J gene: TRBJ1-1
CDR3 DNA: TGTGCCAGCAGCCTCCCCGGGAACACTGAAGCTTTCTTT
CDR3 protein: CASSLPGNTEAFF

D gene: .
clone size: .
V gene: TRBV10-2
J gene: TRBJ1-5
CDR3 DNA: TGCGCCAGTCTGATACAGACCTACAATCAGCCCCAGCATTTT
CDR3 protein: CASLIQTYNQPQHF

D gene: .
clone size: .
V gene: TRBV27
J gene: TRBJ2-7
CDR3 DNA: TGTGCCAGCAGTTTTGGGAGGGGGGGGTACGAGCAGTACTTC
CDR3 protein: CASSFGRGGYEQYF

D gene: .
clone size: .
V gene: TRBV12-3/TRBV12-4
J gene: TRBJ2-7
CDR3 DNA: TGTGCCAGCAGTGAGGACTGGAACTACGAGCAGTACTTC
CDR3 protein: CASSEDWNYEQYF

D gene: TRBD1
clone size: .
V gene: TRBV4-1
J gene: TRBJ1-1
CDR3 DNA: TGCGCCAGCAGCCGTGAGACAGGGGTAAGGACTGAAGCTTTCTTT
CDR3 protein: CASSRETGVRTEAFF

D gene: .
clone size: once
V gene: TRBV30
J gene: TRBJ2-6
CDR3 DNA: TGTGCCTGGAGTGTACGAGGGAGCTCTGGGGCCAACGTCCTGACTTTC
CDR3 protein: CAWSVRGSSGANVLTF

D gene: TRBD2
clone size: .
V gene: TRBV30
J gene: TRBJ2-3
CDR3 DNA: TGTGCCCGGACCACTAGCGGATACACAGATACGCAGTATTTT
CDR3 protein: CARTTSGYTDTQYF

D gene: TRBD2
clone size: .
V gene: TRBV9
J gene: TRBJ2-1
CDR3 DNA: TGTGCCAGCAGCGCCCTAATTAGCGGGAGTAGGTCCGATGAGCAGTTCTTC
CDR3 protein: CASSALISGSRSDEQFF

D gene: .
clone size: .
V gene: TRBV11-2
J gene: TRBJ1-2
CDR3 DNA: TGTGCCAGCAGCGAAATCGGGATTAACTATGGCTACACCTTC
CDR3 protein: CASSEIGINYGYTF

D gene: TRBD2
clone size: .
V gene: TRBV5-1
J gene: TRBJ2-3
CDR3 DNA: TGCGCCAGCAGCTTGGCGGCTAGCGGGAGGGCAGATACGCAGTATTTT
CDR3 protein: CASSLAASGRADTQYF

D gene: .
clone size: .
V gene: TRBV12-3/TRBV12-4
J gene: TRBJ2-5
CDR3 DNA: TGTGCCAGCAGTTTACTGGGCGGGGAGACCCAGTACTTC
CDR3 protein: CASSLLGGETQYF

D gene: .
clone size: .
V gene: TRBV19
J gene: TRBJ1-5
CDR3 DNA: TGTGCCAGTAGTATTCCCGGCAGGGTTGGCAATCAGCCCCAGCATTTT
CDR3 protein: CASSIPGRVGNQPQHF

D gene: .
clone size: .
V gene: TRBV30
J gene: TRBJ1-1
CDR3 DNA: TGTGCCTGGAGTGTCCTCAGGGGCACTGAAGCTTTCTTT
CDR3 protein: CAWSVLRGTEAFF

D gene: .
clone size: .
V gene: TRBV27
J gene: TRBJ2-1
CDR3 DNA: TGTGCCAGCAGCCCGCTCAGGGTTCAAAGCTCCTACAATGAGCAGTTCTTC
CDR3 protein: CASSPLRVQSSYNEQFF

D gene: TRBD1
clone size: .
V gene: TRBV5-1
J gene: TRBJ2-3
CDR3 DNA: TGCGCCAGCAGCTTTGGACAGGCAGGGGATACGCAGTATTTT
CDR3 protein: CASSFGQAGDTQYF

D gene: TRBD2
clone size: .
V gene: TRBV7-6
J gene: TRBJ2-4
CDR3 DNA: TGTGCCAGCACCATTTGGGTCCGGGGGGGCCTCAAAAACATTCAGTACTTC
CDR3 protein: CASTIWVRGGLKNIQYF

D gene: .
clone size: .
V gene: TRBV3-1/TRBV3-2
J gene: TRBJ2-2
CDR3 DNA: TGTGCCAGCAGCCGCCTCGCGGCCGGGGAGCTGTTTTTT
CDR3 protein: CASSRLAAGELFF

D gene: .
clone size: .
V gene: TRBV7-6
J gene: TRBJ2-7
CDR3 DNA: TGTGCCAGCAGCTCCGGGGATGCAGGAGGCTACGAGCAGTACTTC
CDR3 protein: CASSSGDAGGYEQYF

D gene: TRBD2
clone size: .
V gene: TRBV10-1
J gene: TRBJ2-1
CDR3 DNA: TGCGCCAGCAGTGAGACTAGCGGTCCATACAATGAGCAGTTCTTC
CDR3 protein: CASSETSGPYNEQFF

D gene: .
clone size: .
V gene: TRBV12-3/TRBV12-4
J gene: TRBJ2-5
CDR3 DNA: TGTGCCAGCAGTCCCTCGGGGATGGAGACCCAGTACTTC
CDR3 protein: CASSPSGMETQYF

D gene: .
clone size: .
V gene: TRBV9
J gene: TRBJ1-2
CDR3 DNA: TGTGCCAGCAGCGTAGTCGGGGGAGCTAACTATGGCTACACCTTC
CDR3 protein: CASSVVGGANYGYTF

D gene: TRBD1
clone size: .
V gene: TRBV6-1
J gene: TRBJ2-7
CDR3 DNA: TGTGCCAGCAGTGAAGGGACAGGGTATAAGCAGTACTTC
CDR3 protein: CASSEGTGYKQYF

D gene: TRBD2
clone size: .
V gene: TRBV6-2/TRBV6-3
J gene: TRBJ2-1
CDR3 DNA: TGTGCCAGCAGCCCTCCGGGACTAGAGGTACATGAGCAGTTCTTC
CDR3 protein: CASSPPGLEVHEQFF

D gene: .
clone size: .
V gene: TRBV30
J gene: TRBJ2-5
CDR3 DNA: TGTGCCTGGAGTAAAGGGGTTGGTAAAGAGACCCAGTACTTC
CDR3 protein: CAWSKGVGKETQYF

D gene: TRBD2
clone size: .
V gene: TRBV6-1
J gene: TRBJ2-3
CDR3 DNA: TGTGCCAGCAGTGTCGGGGCTAGCGGGGTAAGGACCACAGATACGCAGTATTTT
CDR3 protein: CASSVGASGVRTTDTQYF

D gene: .
clone size: .
V gene: TRBV28
J gene: TRBJ2-7
CDR3 DNA: TGTGCCAGCAGACGGGACAATTACTACGAGCAGTACTTC
CDR3 protein: CASRRDNYYEQYF

D gene: TRBD1
clone size: .
V gene: TRBV5-1
J gene: TRBJ2-5
CDR3 DNA: TGCGCCAGCAGCCCTCAAACGACAGGGTCCCGGGGGACCCAGTACTTC
CDR3 protein: CASSPQTTGSRGTQYF

D gene: TRBD1
clone size: .
V gene: TRBV9
J gene: TRBJ2-7
CDR3 DNA: TGTGCCAGCAGCTCAGGGACAGGGGCCTACGAGCAGTACTTC
CDR3 protein: CASSSGTGAYEQYF

D gene: .
clone size: .
V gene: TRBV28
J gene: TRBJ1-1
CDR3 DNA: TGTGCCAGCAGTTTATCTCGGCGGACTGAAGCTTTCTTT
CDR3 protein: CASSLSRRTEAFF

D gene: .
clone size: .
V gene: TRBV6-1
J gene: TRBJ1-2
CDR3 DNA: TGTGCCAGCAGTGAAGCAAAAAACAGGGTCGGTGGCTACACCTTC
CDR3 protein: CASSEAKNRVGGYTF

D gene: .
clone size: once
V gene: TRBV6-5
J gene: TRBJ1-6
CDR3 DNA: TGTGCCAGCAGTCAAAGGACAGATAATTCACCCCTCCACTTT
CDR3 protein: CASSQRTDNSPLHF

D gene: TRBD1
clone size: .
V gene: TRBV5-1
J gene: TRBJ1-2
CDR3 DNA: TGCGCCAGCAGCGGACAGGGTGGAGGGAACTATGGCTACACCTTC
CDR3 protein: CASSGQGGGNYGYTF

D gene: TRBD2
clone size: .
V gene: TRBV25-1
J gene: TRBJ2-3
CDR3 DNA: TGTGCCAGCAGTGAAACGGGACTAGCGGGAGGGACCCGGGATACGCAGTATTTT
CDR3 protein: CASSETGLAGGTRDTQYF

D gene: .
clone size: .
V gene: TRBV11-2
J gene: TRBJ2-1
CDR3 DNA: TGTGCCAGCAGCGCGACTAGTTACAATGAGCAGTTCTTC
CDR3 protein: CASSATSYNEQFF

D gene: .
clone size: .
V gene: TRBV3-1/TRBV3-2
J gene: TRBJ2-7
CDR3 DNA: TGTGCCAGCAGCCAAGTGGCCGACGAGCAGTACTTC
CDR3 protein: CASSQVADEQYF

D gene: .
clone size: .
V gene: TRBV27
J gene: TRBJ2-1
CDR3 DNA: TGTGCCAGCGCCATCGCGAACAATGAGCAGTTCTTC
CDR3 protein: CASAIANNEQFF